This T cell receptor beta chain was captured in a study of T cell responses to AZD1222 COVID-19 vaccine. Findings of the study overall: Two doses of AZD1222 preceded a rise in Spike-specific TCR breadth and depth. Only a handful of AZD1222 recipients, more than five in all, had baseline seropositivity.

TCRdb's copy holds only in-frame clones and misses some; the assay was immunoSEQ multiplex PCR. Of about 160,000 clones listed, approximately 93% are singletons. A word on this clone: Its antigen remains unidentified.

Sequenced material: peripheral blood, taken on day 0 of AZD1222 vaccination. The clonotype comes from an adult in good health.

CDR3: CASYAYGEQYF. Written as DNA, the CDR3 is TGTGCCAGTTATGCCTATGGCGAGCAGTACTTC. The chain is built from TRBV19 and TRBJ2-7; no firm D call. This CDR3 comprises 11 residues. V was clipped by 8 bases and J by 6 bases, with 11 bases between them. CDR1 LNHDA and CDR2 SQIVND come from the germline V gene (reference sequence).